The present T cell receptor beta chain was sequenced within a study of blood T cell repertoires in COVID-19. For the study at large: Samples taken during acute and convalescent COVID-19 were collected in the United States, Italy and Spain.

The authors' processing: Cell counts per sample came from amplifying reference gene primers. The method was immunoSEQ multiplex PCR; TCRdb's version includes in-frame clones alone and lacks a portion of them. V and J calls and clone size are as listed in that table; D and trimming were resolved from the DNA. The sample holds tens of thousands of clones, 90% seen once. The CDR3 loop spans 14 amino acids. V shed 2 bases and J shed 5 bases, with 10 bases lying between them. In germline, CDR1 is SGHTA, CDR2 FQGNSA. The material sequenced was peripheral blood. The clonotype was recovered from a man aged 45-65 years with acute or convalescent COVID-19. V and J are TRBV7-2 and TRBJ1-5; D remains unclear. The CDR3 DNA is TGTGCCAGCAGCTTATTCCCTTCCGATCAGCCCCAGCATTTT. Translated: CASSLFPSDQPQHF.